This T cell receptor beta chain comes out of a study of T cell responses to AZD1222 COVID-19 vaccine (dated by TCRdb to about 2021). With regard to the full study: A total of 230 to 250 trial participants underwent TCR sequencing, of whom roughly 210 received two doses of AZD1222 and roughly 25 received two doses of the MenACWY control vaccine. Enrollment into the trials was organized by age into subgroups of 18-55, 56-69 and 70-plus years, and those subgroups contained approximately 150, 30 and 60 TCR-sequenced participants, respectively.

Measured from the cysteine to the phenylalanine, the CDR3 is 15 residues long. Kept here is only the CDR3 DNA, which spans 45 bases and is read in frame from base 1. V drops 4 bases and J drops 9 bases, leaving 17 bases in between. CDR1 is given as SGHRS and CDR2 as YFSETQ, both from the germline V gene. In its sample, this clone was seen a few times. What antigen it recognizes has not been identified. No quality values exist for individual bases; no much larger clone is one base distant. This sample's time point label indicates: about 28 days (+/-7) after the second vaccine dose. AZD1222 recipients with second doses at about 4 weeks or about 12 weeks were pooled, because spike-specific TCR depth and breadth did not differ between schedules. The vaccinee samples were drawn from two UK trials, COV001 and COV002, one of which was a single-blind randomized controlled phase 2/3 trial testing AZD1222 (ChAdOx1 nCoV-19) in healthy adults. For TCRbeta chain sequencing, PBMC samples from trial participants were taken at day 0 and at day 28 after the second dose.

Study-level results and caveats: Vaccine-associated CD4 TCRs spanned the whole spike protein, with dominant responses in regions 160-218 and 743-854. Epitopes outside the regions mutated in the B.1.351 and B.1.1.7 variants were reportedly recognized by nearly half of the unique spike-specific TCRs. The 56-69-year group was small, and its depth increase did not reach significance, likely because of low power. A significant rise in spike-specific TCR breadth and depth was observed after two AZD1222 doses relative to day 0 and relative to MenACWY recipients. Conclusions about previously exposed vaccinees were limited because only a handful of AZD1222 recipients were SARS-CoV-2 seropositive at baseline. Most participants were white British and females outnumbered males, and the authors suggested that clonal diversity may have been underestimated. Because no day 14 peak-response samples were available, repertoires were characterized only after the peak T cell response.

The CDR3 regions of human TCRbeta chains were analyzed by immunosequencing. Under the source paper's analysis protocol: TCRs in the repertoires were compared against a reference library of SARS-CoV-2-specific TCRs that had been generated with the MIRA antigen-specificity platform. Breadth was defined as the fraction of unique TCRs that were SARS-CoV-2-associated. Depth was defined as the fraction of total T cells that were SARS-CoV-2-associated. Each spike-specific TCR was assigned to its reactive spike region and to a CD4 or CD8 class using the MIRA data. Log10-transformed breadth and depth values were compared by one-way ANOVA with Sidak's multiple comparisons tests. TCRdb re-hosts the immuneACCESS table, in-frame sequences only. Its copies lack some clones; in the studies checked, an unresolved V gene accounts for under half of them, and the cause for the rest is not known. That table is the source of V, J and clone size, and D and trimming were worked out from the DNA. This sample holds about 55,000 clones; 80% were observed only once. Just under 5% of the sample belongs to the ten largest clones.

The sequencing used peripheral blood, collected 28 days after the second AZD1222 dose. Recombination linked TRBV5-1 to TRBJ1-6; the D gene is perhaps TRBD1, on 5 matching bases. This TCR was sampled from an adult who received the AZD1222 COVID-19 vaccine. CDR3 protein: CASSLPGPPGSPLHF. The DNA sequence is given as TGCGCCAGCAGCCTTCCGGGACCGCCGGGTTCACCCCTCCACTTT.